Listed below are T cell receptor beta chains from one sample, sequenced in a study of OX40 agonist ivuxolimab in advanced cancers. Using immunoSEQ multiplex PCR, the repertoire was profiled, and TCRdb retains in-frame clones only, with some absent. The sample contains more than 35,000 clones, around 73% of which appear only once. Specimen: CD4+ or CD8+ T cells sorted from blood, collected in a trial of the OX40 agonist ivuxolimab. These receptors were collected from an adult with an advanced solid tumor such as melanoma, head and neck, liver or kidney cancer. The CDR3 runs from the conserved cysteine through the conserved F or W. D genes are given only for firm matches. Expanded clones are given a class, and other clones once, few, many or no size at all.

J gene | CDR3 length | D gene | V gene | clone size | CDR3 DNA | CDR3 protein
TRBJ2-2 | 14 | TRBD2 | TRBV28 | once | TGTGCCAGCATTACTAGCGGGAGTGGCGGGGAGCTGTTTTTT | CASITSGSGGELFF
TRBJ1-3 | 13 | TRBD1 | TRBV6-6 | NA | TGTGCCAGCAGTCGGGGACAGGGAAACACCATATATTTT | CASSRGQGNTIYF
TRBJ2-3 | 15 | NA | TRBV27 | NA | TGTGCCAGCAGTTTAGGCAGGGGATTGACAGATACGCAGTATTTT | CASSLGRGLTDTQYF
TRBJ2-5 | 12 | NA | TRBV11-3 | NA | TGTGCCAGCAGCTTGAACAAAGAGACCCAGTACTTC | CASSLNKETQYF
TRBJ2-3 | 11 | NA | TRBV7-9 | NA | TGTGCCAGCAGCCGCACAGATACGCAGTATTTT | CASSRTDTQYF
TRBJ2-4 | 18 | NA | TRBV13 | NA | TGTGCCAGCAGCTTCGGGTTAGGTCAGGTTGGAGCCAAAAACATTCAGTACTTC | CASSFGLGQVGAKNIQYF
TRBJ2-3 | 16 | TRBD2 | TRBV19 | NA | TGTGCCAGTAGGGACCCGGGACTAGCGGGGCCCGATACGCAGTATTTT | CASRDPGLAGPDTQYF
TRBJ2-1 | 13 | TRBD2 | TRBV27 | NA | TGTGCCAGCAGTCTTACTAGCGACAATGAGCAGTTCTTC | CASSLTSDNEQFF
TRBJ2-3 | 13 | NA | TRBV6-1 | NA | TGTGCCAGCAGTGGTTCTAGCACAGATACGCAGTATTTT | CASSGSSTDTQYF
TRBJ2-2 | 16 | NA | TRBV6-6 | NA | TGTGCCAGCAGTTATCTTGGACGTACGAACACCGGGGAGCTGTTTTTT | CASSYLGRTNTGELFF
TRBJ2-4 | 15 | NA | TRBV11-1 | NA | TGTGCCAGCAGCTTAGCGGTAACAGGGAAAAACATTCAGTACTTC | CASSLAVTGKNIQYF
TRBJ2-1 | 14 | NA | TRBV5-1 | few | TGCGCCAGCAGCAGGGGGAGCTCCTACAATGAGCAGTTCTTC | CASSRGSSYNEQFF
TRBJ1-2 | 14 | NA | TRBV7-9 | NA | TGTGCCAGCAGCTTAGGGCAGGGCAACTATGGCTACACCTTC | CASSLGQGNYGYTF
TRBJ1-2 | 13 | NA | TRBV6-1 | NA | TGTGCCAGCGGGTCCTCGGGAGGAAAAGGCTACACCTTC | CASGSSGGKGYTF
TRBJ1-4 | 16 | NA | TRBV28 | NA | TGTGCCAGCAGTTTAGGGGGGCCCTCAACTAATGAAAAACTGTTTTTT | CASSLGGPSTNEKLFF
TRBJ2-7 | 13 | NA | TRBV15 | NA | TGTGCCACCAGCAGAGAATCAGGCTACGAGCAGTACTTC | CATSRESGYEQYF
TRBJ2-1 | 14 | TRBD2 | TRBV29-1 | NA | TGCAGCGTTCCTACTAGCGGGAGTCTTCATGAGCAGTTCTTC | CSVPTSGSLHEQFF
TRBJ2-1 | 13 | NA | TRBV7-3 | NA | TGTGCCAGCAGCTCGGGACCGAACAATGAGCAGTTCTTC | CASSSGPNNEQFF
TRBJ2-5 | 13 | NA | TRBV5-4 | NA | TGTGCCAGCAGCCCTCGTGAAGGGGAGACCCAGTACTTC | CASSPREGETQYF
TRBJ2-2 | 14 | NA | TRBV10-1 | few | TGCGCCAGCAGTAGCAGGGTGAACACCGGGGAGCTGTTTTTT | CASSSRVNTGELFF
TRBJ1-1 | 15 | TRBD1 | TRBV5-1 | NA | TGCGCCAGCACCTGGGACAGCGGAGGGGGCACTGAAGCTTTCTTT | CASTWDSGGGTEAFF